A selection of T cell receptor beta chains follows, all from one sample in a study of T cell changes during pregnancy in multiple sclerosis. Method: immunoSEQ multiplex PCR; TCRdb's copy keeps in-frame clones and lacks some. The data show tens of thousands of clones, with more than 85% seen just once and 0.85% held by the top ten. The input for sequencing was peripheral blood, taken in the first trimester of pregnancy. The source of these receptors is a female donor with multiple sclerosis, enrolled in a pregnancy study. Each CDR3 is given with its conserved first and last residue. The D gene is left open where the match is weak. The size of a clone is reported for some rows only, either as once, few or many, or as a class for expanded clones.

TRBV2,.,TRBJ1-5,15,.,CASSSGGTLYQPQHF,TGTGCCAGCAGCTCGGGGGGGACGCTTTATCAGCCCCAGCATTTT
TRBV19,TRBD1,TRBJ1-2,15,.,CASSLGTGALVGYTF,TGTGCCAGTAGTCTAGGGACAGGGGCGTTGGTGGGCTACACCTTC
TRBV19,TRBD1,TRBJ1-1,13,.,CASSDRARTEAFF,TGTGCCAGTAGCGACAGGGCTCGGACTGAAGCTTTCTTT
TRBV27,.,TRBJ1-1,11,once,CASSRRGEAFF,TGTGCCAGCAGTCGCCGCGGTGAAGCTTTCTTT
TRBV18,.,TRBJ1-6,15,.,CASSPIDTSNSPLHF,TGTGCCAGCTCACCCATAGACACAAGTAATTCACCCCTCCACTTT
TRBV6-1,TRBD1,TRBJ1-2,14,.,CASKGQGFNYGYTF,TGTGCCAGCAAAGGACAGGGTTTTAACTATGGCTACACCTTC
TRBV7-9,.,TRBJ2-5,15,.,CASSLGRGADETQYF,TGTGCCAGCAGCTTAGGACGGGGGGCCGACGAGACCCAGTACTTC
TRBV10-3,.,TRBJ1-1,12,once,CATRGGDTEAFF,TGTGCCACCCGGGGCGGGGACACTGAAGCTTTCTTT
TRBV4-1,.,TRBJ2-7,13,.,CASSQEILYGQYF,TGCGCCAGCAGCCAAGAGATCCTTTACGGGCAGTACTTC
TRBV4-2,.,TRBJ2-7,21,.,CASSQDRGAAGLLKVGYEQYF,TGTGCCAGCAGCCAAGATAGAGGGGCCGCGGGATTACTTAAAGTGGGCTACGAGCAGTACTTC
TRBV5-4,TRBD1,TRBJ2-7,15,.,CASSLVGQGASEQYF,TGTGCCAGCAGCTTGGTAGGACAGGGGGCAAGCGAGCAGTACTTC
TRBV7-9,TRBD1,TRBJ2-2,15,.,CASRPRTGSTGELFF,TGTGCCAGCAGACCCAGGACAGGGAGCACCGGGGAGCTGTTTTTT
TRBV11-1,.,TRBJ2-7,13,.,CASSLPSLGEQYF,TGTGCCAGCAGCTTACCGAGCCTCGGGGAGCAGTACTTC
TRBV4-3,TRBD2,TRBJ2-5,16,.,CASSPAGGTAQETQYF,TGCGCCAGCAGCCCTGCGGGAGGAACGGCTCAAGAGACCCAGTACTTC
TRBV6-5,.,TRBJ1-1,14,.,CASSYGASDTEAFF,TGTGCCAGCAGTTACGGGGCGTCCGACACTGAAGCTTTCTTT
TRBV2,TRBD1,TRBJ2-5,15,.,CASKRGTGTQETQYF,TGTGCCAGCAAAAGGGGGACAGGGACTCAAGAGACCCAGTACTTC
TRBV7-7,.,TRBJ2-5,15,.,CASSLFGGSQETQYF,TGTGCCAGCAGCTTATTTGGAGGGAGCCAAGAGACCCAGTACTTC
TRBV30,TRBD2,TRBJ2-3,14,.,CAWSDVAGGNTQYF,TGTGCCTGGAGTGATGTAGCGGGGGGAAATACGCAGTATTTT
TRBV30,TRBD1,TRBJ1-5,14,once,CAWSLGGGNQPQHF,TGTGCCTGGAGTCTAGGGGGCGGCAATCAGCCCCAGCATTTT
TRBV6-6,TRBD2,TRBJ2-1,15,.,CASSLLAGGQNEQFF,TGTGCCAGCAGTCTACTAGCGGGGGGGCAGAATGAGCAGTTCTTC
TRBV9,.,TRBJ2-3,15,.,CASSVDLPSTDTQYF,TGTGCCAGCAGCGTAGACCTACCTAGCACAGATACGCAGTATTTT
TRBV2,.,TRBJ1-3,16,.,CASSEALSAGGNTIYF,TGTGCCAGCAGTGAAGCGCTTAGTGCGGGGGGAAACACCATATATTTT
TRBV6-5,.,TRBJ1-3,13,.,CASSYRRGETIYF,TGTGCCAGCAGTTACAGGAGGGGAGAGACCATATATTTT
TRBV7-3,.,TRBJ2-5,15,.,CASSLTGAVRETQYF,TGTGCCAGCAGCTTAACAGGGGCGGTTCGGGAGACCCAGTACTTC
TRBV29-1,.,TRBJ2-1,16,.,CSVLVGGRSSYNEQFF,TGCAGCGTTTTAGTCGGGGGGCGAAGCTCCTACAATGAGCAGTTCTTC
TRBV7-2,.,TRBJ2-1,11,.,CASDGGQVAFF,TGTGCCAGCGACGGGGGGCAGGTGGCGTTCTTC
TRBV27,.,TRBJ1-6,13,.,CASSLSGHSPLHF,TGTGCCAGCAGTTTATCGGGCCATTCACCCCTCCACTTT
TRBV20-1,.,TRBJ2-7,11,.,CSAKSPYEQYF,TGCAGTGCTAAGAGCCCTTACGAGCAGTACTTC
TRBV2,.,TRBJ2-7,15,once,CASSEAGKGTYEQYF,TGTGCCAGCAGTGAGGCGGGGAAGGGGACCTACGAGCAGTACTTC
TRBV5-1,TRBD1,TRBJ1-1,15,.,CASSLFRQTGAEAFF,TGCGCCAGCAGCTTGTTCCGACAGACAGGGGCGGAAGCTTTCTTT
TRBV5-8,TRBD1,TRBJ1-2,14,.,CASSFEGQATYYTF,TGTGCCAGCAGCTTCGAGGGACAGGCTACTTACTACACCTTC
TRBV14,.,TRBJ2-1,15,.,CASSLLGASYNEQFF,TGTGCCAGCAGCTTACTGGGGGCATCTTACAATGAGCAGTTCTTC
TRBV18,TRBD2,TRBJ2-1,18,.,CASSSTHTTSGGYNEQFF,TGTGCCAGCTCATCAACACATACGACTAGCGGGGGTTACAATGAGCAGTTCTTC
TRBV18,.,TRBJ1-6,15,.,CASSHRQTYNSPLHF,TGTGCCAGCTCACACAGGCAAACCTATAATTCACCCCTCCACTTT
TRBV7-3,TRBD1,TRBJ2-3,16,.,CASSLTRDRRIDTQYF,TGTGCCAGCAGCTTAACCCGGGACAGGCGGATAGATACGCAGTATTTT
TRBV7-9,TRBD2,TRBJ2-6,16,.,CASSSWGGSGANVLTF,TGTGCCAGCAGCTCTTGGGGGGGCTCTGGGGCCAACGTCCTGACTTTC
TRBV9,.,TRBJ2-5,14,.,CASSVGGGFETQYF,TGTGCCAGCAGCGTTGGCGGAGGGTTTGAGACCCAGTACTTC
TRBV27,TRBD1,TRBJ1-4,13,.,CASTGGEGEKLFF,TGTGCCAGCACAGGGGGCGAGGGTGAAAAACTGTTTTTT
TRBV5-4,.,TRBJ2-5,14,.,CASSLSGVPETQYF,TGTGCCAGCAGCTTGTCAGGGGTTCCAGAGACCCAGTACTTC
TRBV6-4,TRBD2,TRBJ2-1,14,.,CASSDSGTSNEQFF,TGTGCCAGCAGTGACTCGGGGACTAGCAATGAGCAGTTCTTC